One T cell receptor (beta chain) is described in this entry. Antigen specificity is unknown. PCR amplification relied on 60 Vbeta primers (plus 13 Jbeta primers). TCRdb keeps only in-frame clones here, not all; method: immunoSEQ multiplex PCR. This sample's clone table lists 150,000 to 200,000 clones. This record comes from a study of cytomegalovirus exposure and HLA in healthy donors. On the study more broadly: In an earlier analysis, 117 million unique TCR beta sequences were found from about 180 million T cells. Study-level findings and limits: TCR beta V segments were, for the most part, productive about 87% or about 30% of the time in an earlier analysis. Accurate prediction of most subjects' HLA-A and HLA-B alleles from TCR beta sequences was reported. Sequencing depth across donors, presence/absence analyses assumed, was roughly uniform.

The CDR3 is 15 amino acids. CDR1 and CDR2 from the germline V gene are LGHNA and YNFKEQ. V lost 6 bases and J lost 4; bases outside the gene matches: 11. The TCR originated in a boy aged 5-17 years in good health and CMV-seronegative. The chain has TRBV4-2 and TRBJ1-1; TRBD1 aligns across 7 bases. The sample taken for sequencing was PBMCs. The CDR3 is CASSQLTGRSTEAFF. Here the CDR3 DNA reads TGTGCCAGCAGTCAGTTGACAGGGAGGAGCACTGAAGCTTTCTTT.